These 7 T cell receptor beta chains originate from one sample sequenced in a study of CD8 T cells in Susac syndrome. The RNA, roughly 0.45 to 1 ug, was put through reverse transcription using random hexamers. One entry per CDR3 protein results from TCRdb running MiXCR on the immunoSEQ multiplex PCR reads. The sample lists more than 150,000 distinct CDR3 sequences, around 95% occurring once. Sequencing input: CD4+ T cells from PBMCs. These receptor sequences come from a human donor with Susac syndrome.

V usage is TRBV3-1 and J usage is TRBJ2-3; D might be TRBD2 (6 bases). Trimming cost V 8 bases and J 6 bases, with 15 bases left between them. This CDR3 spans 13 amino acids. Germline CDR1 reads LGHDT; CDR2 reads YNNKEL (reference sequence). DNA of the CDR3: TGTGCCAGCGCGCGGGGAACCGCTGATACGCAGTATTTT. Encoded protein: CASARGTADTQYF.

This clonotype has only one observation. V usage is TRBV6-5 and J usage is TRBJ2-3; unclear D gene. The CDR3 is 14 residues long. Germline V gene sequence: CDR1 MNHEY, CDR2 SVGAGI. The ends were cut back, 6 bases at V and 4 bases at J, with 14 bases in the middle. CDR3: CASRPRRAPDTQYF. Here the CDR3 DNA reads TGTGCCAGCAGACCCCGAAGGGCCCCAGATACGCAGTATTTT.

This rearrangement joins TRBV20-1 to TRBJ1-2; no clear D. The CDR3 has 13 amino acids. Germline CDR1 reads DFQATT; CDR2 reads SNEGSKA (reference sequence). V was pared by 2 bases and J by 0 bases, with 7 bases between. The CDR3 DNA is TGCAGTGCTAGACCCAAGTCTAACTATGGCTACACCTTC. Translation gives CSARPKSNYGYTF.

This chain joins TRBV20-1 and TRBJ1-1; D uncertain. This CDR3 spans 13 amino acids. V was cut by 4 bases and J by 0 bases, with 9 bases left in between. Germline V gene sequence: CDR1 DFQATT, CDR2 SNEGSKA (reference sequence). CDR3 sequence (DNA): TGCAGTGCTATCCCGGGATTGAACACTGAAGCTTTCTTT. Protein: CSAIPGLNTEAFF.

The V and J genes are TRBV2 and TRBJ2-3; a possible D gene is TRBD1 (5 bases). Germline V gene sequence: CDR1 SNHLY, CDR2 FYNNEI. This CDR3 is built from 12 residues. Deletions cut 3 bases from V and 6 bases from J, with 7 bases between. The CDR3 loop is CASSDGADTQYF. The CDR3 nucleotides read TGTGCCAGCAGTGATGGGGCCGATACGCAGTATTTT.

The rearrangement joins TRBV9 to TRBJ1-2; D possibly corresponds to TRBD1 (6 bases). Germline-derived CDR1 and CDR2 are SGDLS and YYNGEE. V was clipped by 5 bases and J by 7 bases, with 21 bases between them. The length of the CDR3 is 15 residues. The DNA for the CDR3 is TGTGCCAGCAGGGAGGGGGACACATGGCTTGGTGGCTACACCTTC. Its protein is CASREGDTWLGGYTF.

The rearrangement uses TRBV6-5 and TRBJ2-5, with a tentative D call TRBD2 (6 bases). Germline V gene data show CDR1 as MNHEY and CDR2 as SVGAGI. The CDR3 consists of 15 residues. V gave up 7 bases and J gave up 4 bases, with 19 bases separating them. CDR3 DNA: TGTGCCAGCACCGCCGGGAGAATGAGTGGAGAGACCCAGTACTTC. It codes for CASTAGRMSGETQYF.